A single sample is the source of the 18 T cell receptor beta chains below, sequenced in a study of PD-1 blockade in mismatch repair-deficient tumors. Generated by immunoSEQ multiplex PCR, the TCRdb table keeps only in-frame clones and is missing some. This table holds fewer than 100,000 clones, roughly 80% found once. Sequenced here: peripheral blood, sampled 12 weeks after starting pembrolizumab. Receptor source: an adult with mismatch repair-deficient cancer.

CDR3 nucleotide sequence: TGTGCCAGCAGCTTTAACCTTCGGGCAGATACGCAGTATTTT. Translated, it gives CASSFNLRADTQYF. The gene calls are TRBV7-9 and TRBJ2-3; the D is unclear. The V gene lost 3 bases and the J gene lost 4 bases, with 11 bases spanning the gap. The CDR3 is 14 residues long. Germline V lookup: CDR1 SEHNR, CDR2 FQNEAQ (reference sequence). The full variable domain, completed using reference TRBV7-9 and TRBJ2-3, is DTGVSQNPRHKITKRGQNVTFRCDPISEHNRLYWYRQTLGQGPEFLTYFQNEAQLEKSRLLSDRFSAERPKGSFSTLEIQRTEQGDSAMYLCASSFNLRADTQYFGPGTRLTVL.

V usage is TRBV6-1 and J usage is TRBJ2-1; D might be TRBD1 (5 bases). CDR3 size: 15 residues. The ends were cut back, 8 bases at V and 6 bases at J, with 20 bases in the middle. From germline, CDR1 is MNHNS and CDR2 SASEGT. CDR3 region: CASVLTDLWGNEQFF. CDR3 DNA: TGTGCCAGCGTTCTGACAGACCTTTGGGGCAATGAGCAGTTCTTC.

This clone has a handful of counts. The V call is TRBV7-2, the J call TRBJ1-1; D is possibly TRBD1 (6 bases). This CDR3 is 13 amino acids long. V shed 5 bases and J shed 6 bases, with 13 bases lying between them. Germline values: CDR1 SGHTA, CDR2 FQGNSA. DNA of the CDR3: TGTGCCAGCAGCCCACAGGGCGGGTCTGAAGCTTTCTTT. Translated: CASSPQGGSEAFF.

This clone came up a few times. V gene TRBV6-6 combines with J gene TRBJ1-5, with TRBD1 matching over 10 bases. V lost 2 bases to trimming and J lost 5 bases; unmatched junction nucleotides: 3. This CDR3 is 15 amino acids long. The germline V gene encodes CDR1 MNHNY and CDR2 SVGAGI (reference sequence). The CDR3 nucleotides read TGTGCCAGCAGTTACGGGACAGGGGTAGATCAGCCCCAGCATTTT. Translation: CASSYGTGVDQPQHF.

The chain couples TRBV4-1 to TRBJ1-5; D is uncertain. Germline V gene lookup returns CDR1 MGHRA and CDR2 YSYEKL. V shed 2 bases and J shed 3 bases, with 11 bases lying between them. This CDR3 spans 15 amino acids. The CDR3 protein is CASSQTFRDNQPQHF. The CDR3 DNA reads TGCGCCAGCAGCCAAACTTTCAGAGACAATCAGCCCCAGCATTTT.

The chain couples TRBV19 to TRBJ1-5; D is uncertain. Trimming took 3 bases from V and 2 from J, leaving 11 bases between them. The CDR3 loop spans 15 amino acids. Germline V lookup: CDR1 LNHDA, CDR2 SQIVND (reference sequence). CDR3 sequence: CASSMWQVGNQPQHF. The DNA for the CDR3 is TGTGCCAGTAGTATGTGGCAGGTGGGCAATCAGCCCCAGCATTTT.

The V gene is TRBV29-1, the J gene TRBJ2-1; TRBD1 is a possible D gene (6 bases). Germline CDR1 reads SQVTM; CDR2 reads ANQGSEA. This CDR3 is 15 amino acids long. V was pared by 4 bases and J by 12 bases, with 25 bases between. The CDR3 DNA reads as TGCAGCGTTGTATTCGGGCAGGGGTACAATGATCGGCAGTTCTTC. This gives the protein CSVVFGQGYNDRQFF.

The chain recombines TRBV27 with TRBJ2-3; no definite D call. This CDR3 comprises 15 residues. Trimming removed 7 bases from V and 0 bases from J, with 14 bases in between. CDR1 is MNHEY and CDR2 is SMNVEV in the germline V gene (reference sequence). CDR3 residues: CASNPRAPSTDTQYF. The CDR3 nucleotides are TGTGCCAGCAACCCCCGGGCCCCTAGCACAGATACGCAGTATTTT.

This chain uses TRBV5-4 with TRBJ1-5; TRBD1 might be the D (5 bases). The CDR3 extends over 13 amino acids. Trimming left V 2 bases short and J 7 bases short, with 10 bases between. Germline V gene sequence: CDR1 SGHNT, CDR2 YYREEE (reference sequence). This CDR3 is CASSLGEGQPQHF. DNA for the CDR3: TGTGCCAGCAGCTTAGGGGAGGGCCAGCCCCAGCATTTT. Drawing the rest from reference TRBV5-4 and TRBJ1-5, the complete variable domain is ETGVTQSPTHLIKTRGQQVTLRCSSQSGHNTVSWYQQALGQGPQFIFQYYREEENGRGNFPPRFSGLQFPNYSSELNVNALELDDSALYLCASSLGEGQPQHFGDGTRLSIL.

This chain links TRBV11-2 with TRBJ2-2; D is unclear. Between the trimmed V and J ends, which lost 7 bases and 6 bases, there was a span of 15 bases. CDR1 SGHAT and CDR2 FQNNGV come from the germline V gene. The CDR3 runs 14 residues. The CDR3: CASTGGAESGELFF. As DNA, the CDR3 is TGTGCCAGCACAGGCGGAGCCGAATCCGGGGAGCTGTTTTTT.

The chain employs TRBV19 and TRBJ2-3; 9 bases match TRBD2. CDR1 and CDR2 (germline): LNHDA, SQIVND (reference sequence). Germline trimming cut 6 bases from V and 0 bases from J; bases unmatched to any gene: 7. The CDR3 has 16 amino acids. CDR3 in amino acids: CASRLAGTESTDTQYF. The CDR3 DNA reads TGTGCCAGTAGGCTAGCGGGGACCGAAAGCACAGATACGCAGTATTTT.

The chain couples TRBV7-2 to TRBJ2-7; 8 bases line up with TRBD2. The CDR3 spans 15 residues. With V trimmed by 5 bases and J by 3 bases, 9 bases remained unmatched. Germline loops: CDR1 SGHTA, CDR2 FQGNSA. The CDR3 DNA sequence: TGTGCCAGCAGCCTCGGTGCGACTAGCGTCTACGAGCAGTACTTC. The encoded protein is CASSLGATSVYEQYF.

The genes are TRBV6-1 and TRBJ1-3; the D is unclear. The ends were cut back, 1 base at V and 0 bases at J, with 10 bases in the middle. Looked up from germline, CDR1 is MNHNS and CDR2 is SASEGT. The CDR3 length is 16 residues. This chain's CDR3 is CASSEGRLSSGNTIYF. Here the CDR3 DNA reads TGTGCCAGCAGTGAAGGCAGGCTGTCCTCTGGAAACACCATATATTTT.

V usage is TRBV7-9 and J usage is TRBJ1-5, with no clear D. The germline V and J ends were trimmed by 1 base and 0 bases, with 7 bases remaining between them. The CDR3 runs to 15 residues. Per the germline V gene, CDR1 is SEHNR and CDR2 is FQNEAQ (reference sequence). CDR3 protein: CASSLDRTSNQPQHF. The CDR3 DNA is TGTGCCAGCAGCTTAGACAGAACTAGCAATCAGCCCCAGCATTTT.

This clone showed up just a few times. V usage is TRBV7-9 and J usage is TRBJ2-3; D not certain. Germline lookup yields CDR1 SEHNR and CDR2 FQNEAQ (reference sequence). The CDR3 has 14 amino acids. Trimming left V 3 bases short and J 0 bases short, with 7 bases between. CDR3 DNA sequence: TGTGCCAGCAGCTTTGCGGTTAGCACAGATACGCAGTATTTT. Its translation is CASSFAVSTDTQYF.

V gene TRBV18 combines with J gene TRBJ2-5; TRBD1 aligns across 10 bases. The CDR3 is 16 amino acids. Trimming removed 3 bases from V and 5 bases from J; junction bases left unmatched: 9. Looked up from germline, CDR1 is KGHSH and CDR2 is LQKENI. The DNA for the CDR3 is TGTGCCAGCTCACCCGCTGGACAGGGGGAGATCGAGACCCAGTACTTC. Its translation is CASSPAGQGEIETQYF.

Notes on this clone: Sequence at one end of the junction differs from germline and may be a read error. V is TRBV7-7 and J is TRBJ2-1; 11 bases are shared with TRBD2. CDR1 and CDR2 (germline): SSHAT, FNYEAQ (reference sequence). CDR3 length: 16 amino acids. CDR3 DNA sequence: TGTGCTAGCAGCTTAGGTGGGACTAGCGGCTACAATGAGCAGTTCTTC. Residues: CASSLGGTSGYNEQFF. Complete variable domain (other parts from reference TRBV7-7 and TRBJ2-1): GAGVSQSPRYKVTKRGQDVTLRCDPISSHATLYWYQQALGQGPEFLTYFNYEAQPDKSGLPSDRFSAERPEGSISTLTIQRTEQRDSAMYRCASSLGGTSGYNEQFFGPGTRLTVL.

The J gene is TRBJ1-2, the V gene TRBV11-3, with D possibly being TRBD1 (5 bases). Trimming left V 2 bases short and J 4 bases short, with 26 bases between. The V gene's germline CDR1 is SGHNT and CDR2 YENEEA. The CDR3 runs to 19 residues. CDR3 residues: CASSLRIGGTVLGSYGYTF. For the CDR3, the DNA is TGTGCCAGCAGCTTACGGATTGGGGGGACCGTGCTGGGAAGCTATGGCTACACCTTC.